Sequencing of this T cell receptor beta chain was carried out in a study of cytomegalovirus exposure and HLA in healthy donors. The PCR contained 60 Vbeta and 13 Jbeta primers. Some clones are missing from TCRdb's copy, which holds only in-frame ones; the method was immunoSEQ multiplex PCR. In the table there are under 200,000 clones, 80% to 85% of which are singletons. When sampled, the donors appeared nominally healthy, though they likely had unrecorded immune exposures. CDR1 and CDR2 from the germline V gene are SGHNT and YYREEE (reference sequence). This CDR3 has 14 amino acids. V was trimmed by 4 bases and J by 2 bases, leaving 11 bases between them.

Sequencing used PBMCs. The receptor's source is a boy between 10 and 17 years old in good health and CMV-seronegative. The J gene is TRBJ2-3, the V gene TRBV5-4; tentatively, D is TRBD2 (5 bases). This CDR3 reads CASSRRTSTDTQYF. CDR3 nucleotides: TGTGCCAGCAGCCGAAGGACTTCCACAGATACGCAGTATTTT.